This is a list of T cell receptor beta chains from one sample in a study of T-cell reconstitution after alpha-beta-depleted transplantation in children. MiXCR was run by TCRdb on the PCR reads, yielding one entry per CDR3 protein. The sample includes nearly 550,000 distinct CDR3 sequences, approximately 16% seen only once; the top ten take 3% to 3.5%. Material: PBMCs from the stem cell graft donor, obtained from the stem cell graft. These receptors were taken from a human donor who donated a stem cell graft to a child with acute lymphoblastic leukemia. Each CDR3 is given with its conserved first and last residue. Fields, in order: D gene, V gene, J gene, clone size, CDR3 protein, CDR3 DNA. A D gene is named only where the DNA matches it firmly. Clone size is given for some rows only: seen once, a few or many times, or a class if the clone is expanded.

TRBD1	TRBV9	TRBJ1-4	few	CASSATTGLIEKLFF	TGTGCCAGCAGCGCCACGACAGGGTTGATTGAAAAACTGTTTTTT
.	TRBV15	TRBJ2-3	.	CATSKDGISTDTQYF	TGTGCCACCAGCAAGGACGGTATTAGCACAGATACGCAGTATTTT
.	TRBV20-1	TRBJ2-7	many	CSASSGNSYEQYF	TGCAGTGCTTCATCAGGGAACTCCTACGAGCAGTACTTC
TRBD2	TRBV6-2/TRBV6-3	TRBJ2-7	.	CATYWTSRPYEQYF	TGTGCCACCTACTGGACTAGCCGACCCTACGAGCAGTACTTC
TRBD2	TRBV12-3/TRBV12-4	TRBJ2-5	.	CASSLGGLAGAGGETQYF	TGTGCCAGCAGTTTAGGAGGACTAGCGGGCGCCGGGGGGGAGACCCAGTACTTC
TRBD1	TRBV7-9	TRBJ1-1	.	CASSPRPQGENTEAFF	TGTGCCAGCAGCCCCCGGCCGCAGGGGGAGAACACTGAAGCTTTCTTT
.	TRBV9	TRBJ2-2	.	CASSPGLAETGELFF	TGTGCCAGCAGCCCCGGGCTGGCCGAGACCGGGGAGCTGTTTTTT
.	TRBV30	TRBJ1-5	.	CAWAGDWSQPQHF	TGTGCCTGGGCAGGGGATTGGAGTCAGCCCCAGCATTTT
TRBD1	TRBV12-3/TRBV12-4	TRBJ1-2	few	CASGTGVSYGYTF	TGTGCCAGTGGGACAGGGGTCTCTTATGGCTACACCTTC
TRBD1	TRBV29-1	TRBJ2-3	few	CSTEDRGASTDTQYF	TGCAGCACCGAGGACAGGGGGGCTAGCACAGATACGCAGTATTTT
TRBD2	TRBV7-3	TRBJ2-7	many	CASSLDGTSSQQYF	TGTGCCAGCAGCTTAGATGGGACTAGCTCCCAGCAGTACTTC
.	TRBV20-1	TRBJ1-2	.	CSARVQIYGYTF	TGCAGTGCTAGAGTCCAAATCTATGGCTACACCTTC
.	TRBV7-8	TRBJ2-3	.	CASSLLTDEQYF	TGTGCCAGCAGCTTATTAACCGACGAGCAGTATTTT
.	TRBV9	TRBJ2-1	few	CASSPYTSLSENEQFF	TGTGCCAGCAGCCCATACACTAGTCTGAGCGAGAATGAGCAGTTCTTC
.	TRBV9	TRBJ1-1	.	CASSVARNTEAFF	TGTGCCAGCAGCGTAGCAAGAAACACTGAAGCTTTCTTT
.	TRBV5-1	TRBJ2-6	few	CANRTTSSGANVLTF	TGCGCCAACCGGACTACCAGCTCTGGGGCCAACGTCCTGACTTTC
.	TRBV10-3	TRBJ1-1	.	CAISDQVNTEAFF	TGTGCCATCAGTGATCAGGTGAACACTGAAGCTTTCTTT
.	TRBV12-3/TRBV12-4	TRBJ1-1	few	CASSFGFNTEAFF	TGTGCCAGCAGTTTTGGGTTTAACACTGAAGCTTTCTTT
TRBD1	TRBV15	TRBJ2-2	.	CATSRPRDRGTGELFF	TGTGCCACCAGCAGACCCCGGGACAGGGGGACCGGGGAGCTGTTTTTT
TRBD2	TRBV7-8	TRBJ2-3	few	CASAPGGGGTEDTQYF	TGTGCCAGCGCTCCGGGTGGGGGAGGGACCGAGGATACGCAGTATTTT
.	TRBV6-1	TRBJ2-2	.	CASSPGPNTGELFF	TGTGCCAGCAGTCCGGGACCGAACACCGGGGAGCTGTTTTTT
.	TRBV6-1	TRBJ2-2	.	CASSGGVNTGELFF	TGTGCCAGCAGTGGGGGGGTGAACACCGGGGAGCTGTTTTTT
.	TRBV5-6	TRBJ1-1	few	CASSPDGPNGNTEAFF	TGTGCCAGCAGCCCGGACGGCCCCAATGGGAACACTGAAGCTTTCTTT
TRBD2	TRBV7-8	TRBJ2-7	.	CASTRGGGSGDVQYF	TGTGCCAGCACGCGAGGCGGGGGTAGCGGGGATGTTCAGTACTTC
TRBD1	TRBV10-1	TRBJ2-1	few	CASGGQGVLLRLGFF	TGCGCCAGCGGGGGACAGGGGGTTCTCCTTCGGTTGGGGTTCTTC
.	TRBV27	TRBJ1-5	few	CASSLGEGQPQHF	TGTGCCAGCAGTTTAGGGGAGGGCCAGCCCCAGCATTTT
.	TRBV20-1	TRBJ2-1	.	CSATDLQYNEQFF	TGCAGTGCTACCGACTTACAGTACAATGAGCAGTTCTTC
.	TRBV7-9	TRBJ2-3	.	CASSLAGDGADTQYF	TGTGCCAGCAGCTTAGCGGGAGATGGCGCAGATACGCAGTATTTT
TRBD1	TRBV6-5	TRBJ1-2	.	CASSYDRTGTTNRRGYTF	TGTGCCAGCAGTTATGATCGGACAGGGACCACCAATCGACGAGGCTACACCTTC
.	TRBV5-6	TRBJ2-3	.	CASSLDRRSSTDTQYF	TGTGCCAGCAGCTTGGACAGGCGATCTAGCACAGATACGCAGTATTTT
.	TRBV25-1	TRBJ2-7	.	CASSLAGGGDVLF	TGTGCCAGCAGCCTAGCAGGGGGGGGGGACGTGCTCTTC
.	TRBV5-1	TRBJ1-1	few	CASSLAWGGAAGAEAFF	TGCGCCAGCAGCTTGGCCTGGGGGGGGGCGGCCGGAGCTGAAGCTTTCTTT
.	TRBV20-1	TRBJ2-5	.	CSATPLGPQETQYF	TGCAGTGCTACTCCTCTCGGACCCCAAGAGACCCAGTACTTC
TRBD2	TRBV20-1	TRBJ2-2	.	CSARGTRGGTGELFF	TGCAGTGCTAGAGGGACTAGGGGTGGCACCGGGGAGCTGTTTTTT